Listed here are 17 T cell receptor beta chains from one sample, sequenced in a study of CD8+ T cells in alopecia areata. Stated treatment: oral pan-JAK inhibitor, 5-10 mg twice daily. Sequencing templates came from extracted RNA that was reverse transcribed into cDNA. Only in-frame clones appear in the TCRdb table, and some are missing; sequencing was by immunoSEQ multiplex PCR. There are about 200,000 clones in the sample; more than 30% occur only once, and about 0.48% lies in the top ten. Here the sequenced sample was CD4+ T cells sorted from blood, taken around week 31, from a patient treated with tofacitinib. The source is a human donor with alopecia areata.

In its sample, this clone was seen a few times. The chain couples TRBV6-5 to TRBJ1-1, with TRBD1 matching 8 bases. Germline values: CDR1 MNHEY, CDR2 SVGAGI. This CDR3 has 12 amino acids. Unmatched junction bases numbered 3, after V lost 4 bases and J lost 8 bases. CDR3 in amino acids: CASSSRQGEAFF. For the CDR3, the DNA is TGTGCCAGCAGTTCTCGACAGGGGGAAGCTTTCTTT.

Only a few counts were recorded for this clone. The gene calls are TRBV5-6 and TRBJ2-5; 7 bases match TRBD2. Germline-derived CDR1 and CDR2 are SGHDT and YYEEEE. J gave up 7 bases and V 4 bases, and 13 bases lay outside the gene matches. The CDR3 spans 15 residues. The CDR3 DNA reads as TGTGCCAGCAGCCTACTAGCGAGGACCTCAGGGACCCAGTACTTC. Translated: CASSLLARTSGTQYF.

On this clone: This CDR3 is also generated by other DNA sequences in the sample. V gene TRBV29-1 combines with J gene TRBJ1-1, with TRBD1 as a possible D gene (6 bases). V was shortened by 5 bases and J by 0 bases, with 10 bases between the two germline ends. CDR1 and CDR2 from the germline V gene are SQVTM and ANQGSEA. The CDR3 has 13 residues. In nucleotides, the CDR3 is TGCAGCGTTACAGGGAGGATGAACACTGAAGCTTTCTTT. Its translation: CSVTGRMNTEAFF.

In this sample, this clone turned up many times. V and J are TRBV7-2 and TRBJ2-7; TRBD1 aligns across 9 bases. Germline trimming cut 3 bases from V and 4 bases from J; bases unmatched to any gene: 4. Germline CDR1 SGHTA, CDR2 FQGNSA. The CDR3 is 14 amino acids. CDR3 residues: CASSFGTGPYEQYF. DNA for the CDR3: TGTGCCAGCAGCTTCGGGACAGGGCCTTACGAGCAGTACTTC.

This clone has only a few counts. V gene TRBV19 combines with J gene TRBJ1-2; a weak D match, TRBD1 (5 bases). V shed 6 bases and J shed 4 bases, with 24 bases lying between them. Germline CDR1 reads LNHDA; CDR2 reads SQIVND (reference sequence). The CDR3 extends over 17 amino acids. This chain's CDR3 is CASSPFGTADSFYGYTF. CDR3 DNA sequence: TGTGCCAGTAGCCCGTTTGGGACGGCGGACTCGTTCTATGGCTACACCTTC.

This chain joins TRBV4-1 and TRBJ1-1; D gene uncertain. Germline V gene sequence: CDR1 MGHRA, CDR2 YSYEKL. CDR3 length: 15 residues. With 0 bases removed from V and 1 base from J, the gap between germline ends came to 9 bases. CDR3 nucleotides: TGCGCCAGCAGCCAAGACTGGCCAGGGAACACTGAAGCTTTCTTT. Encoded protein: CASSQDWPGNTEAFF.

This clone was found a few times. This chain connects TRBV7-3 to TRBJ2-3, with D hard to call. Germline V gives CDR1 SGHTA, CDR2 FQGTGA. This CDR3 has 14 residues. V was trimmed by 1 base and J by 0 bases, leaving 5 bases between them. The CDR3 region is CASSLIPSTDTQYF. The CDR3 DNA follows: TGTGCCAGCAGCTTAATCCCTAGCACAGATACGCAGTATTTT.

The V and J genes are TRBV7-7 and TRBJ2-1; TRBD1 matches at 8 bases. V shed 5 bases and J 5 bases; nucleotides not matched to a gene: 8. Germline V gives CDR1 SSHAT, CDR2 FNYEAQ (reference sequence). This CDR3 region has 15 residues. The CDR3, as DNA: TGTGCCAGCAGCACTGGGACAGGCCAAGACAATGAGCAGTTCTTC. As protein: CASSTGTGQDNEQFF.

This clone was seen repeatedly, ten times or more. The V call is TRBV19, the J call TRBJ2-2, with a tentative D call TRBD2 (5 bases). This CDR3 contains 14 residues. Trimming took 11 bases from V and 4 from J, leaving 17 bases between them. Germline assignment: CDR1 LNHDA and CDR2 SQIVND (reference sequence). The CDR3 nucleotides are TGTGCCGCCCACCGGGGTCAGAGCACCGGGGAGCTGTTTTTT. Translating gives CAAHRGQSTGELFF.

This clone was counted a few times. The chain combines TRBV5-5 with TRBJ1-1, with a weak D call TRBD1 (5 bases). Per the germline V gene, CDR1 is SGHKS and CDR2 is YYEKEE (reference sequence). This CDR3 comprises 15 residues. V dropped 0 bases and J dropped 7 bases, with 16 bases sitting between them. In nucleotides, the CDR3 is TGTGCCAGCAGCTTGGGCCCGGGACGGCTTCTTGAAGCTTTCTTT. Translated: CASSLGPGRLLEAFF.

This sequence joins TRBV4-2 and TRBJ1-1, with D possibly being TRBD1 (5 bases). CDR1 is LGHNA and CDR2 is YNFKEQ in the germline V gene. Deletions cut 0 bases from V and 6 bases from J, with 20 bases between. The CDR3 consists of 17 residues. In DNA, the CDR3 is TGTGCCAGCAGCCAAGATCCTAGGGGTTGGGGTGGCCCTGAAGCTTTCTTT. It is translated as CASSQDPRGWGGPEAFF.

The V and J genes are TRBV30 and TRBJ2-1; D possibly uses TRBD1 or TRBD2 (5 bases each). Trimming left V 1 base short and J 9 bases short, with 10 bases between. The CDR3 is 12 residues long. Germline V lookup: CDR1 GTSNPN, CDR2 SVGIG (reference sequence). The CDR3 DNA is TGTGCCTGGAGTGGTATTGGGACTGAGCAGTTCTTC. It translates to CAWSGIGTEQFF. The full variable domain, its missing parts supplied by reference TRBV30 and TRBJ2-1, is SQTIHQWPATLVQPVGSPLSLECTVEGTSNPNLYWYRQAAGRGLQLLFYSVGIGQISSEVPQNLSASRPQDRQFILSSKKLLLSDSGFYLCAWSGIGTEQFFGPGTRLTVL.

This clone was detected only a few times. The genes are TRBV5-6 and TRBJ2-2; weak D call: TRBD1 (5 bases). Germline CDR1 reads SGHDT; CDR2 reads YYEEEE. Trimming left V 0 bases short and J 0 bases short, with 6 bases between. The CDR3 consists of 15 residues. CDR3 in amino acids: CASSLGQTNTGELFF. The CDR3 DNA sequence: TGTGCCAGCAGCTTGGGACAGACGAACACCGGGGAGCTGTTTTTT. Full variable domain (missing parts from reference TRBV5-6 and TRBJ2-2): DAGVTQSPTHLIKTRGQQVTLRCSPKSGHDTVSWYQQALGQGPQFIFQYYEEEERQRGNFPDRFSGHQFPNYSSELNVNALLLGDSALYLCASSLGQTNTGELFFGEGSRLTVL.

The J gene is TRBJ1-1, the V gene TRBV13, with D unresolved. The CDR3 is made up of 15 amino acids. The V and J ends lost 0 bases and 8 bases respectively, with 16 bases between them. Germline V lookup: CDR1 PRHDT, CDR2 FYEKMQ (reference sequence). The CDR3 loop reads CASSLGRRSREEAFF. CDR3 nucleotide sequence: TGTGCCAGCAGCTTAGGTCGTAGATCCCGGGAAGAAGCTTTCTTT.

This clone occurred a few times. This chain connects TRBV6-5 to TRBJ1-4; no clear D. V shed 4 bases and J shed 1 base, with 7 bases lying between them. The CDR3 loop spans 14 amino acids. CDR1 is MNHEY, CDR2 SVGAGI, per germline. CDR3: CASSLDQTNEKLFF. The CDR3 DNA is TGTGCCAGCAGTTTGGATCAAACTAATGAAAAACTGTTTTTT.

The V call is TRBV5-1, the J call TRBJ1-1, with a tentative D call TRBD1 (5 bases). There are 15 residues in the CDR3. Trimming removed 4 bases from V and 0 bases from J, with 13 bases in between. Germline CDR1 is SGHRS and CDR2 is YFSETQ. CDR3 sequence (DNA): TGCGCCAGCAGCCCCATCGACAGATTGAACACTGAAGCTTTCTTT. Translation gives CASSPIDRLNTEAFF.

This clone was seen just once. The chain has TRBV15 and TRBJ1-2; D not resolved. Between the trimmed V and J ends, which lost 0 bases and 3 bases, there was a span of 11 bases. CDR1 LNHNV and CDR2 YYDKDF come from the germline V gene (reference sequence). The CDR3 spans 15 residues. In DNA, the CDR3 is TGTGCCACCAGCAGAGATTTGGCTATCGACTATGGCTACACCTTC. Amino acids: CATSRDLAIDYGYTF.